This TCR beta chain is drawn from a study of T cells in localized non-small cell lung cancer. Whole-study findings and limits: Researchers found a median approximately 55 of the top 100 tumor clones in adjacent lung.

Germline V gene data show CDR1 as MNHEY and CDR2 as SVGAGI. The CDR3 sequence is 15 residues long. Germline trimming cut 2 bases from V and 0 bases from J; bases unmatched to any gene: 3. To note about this clone: Its target is unknown.

Only in-frame clones appear in the TCRdb table, and some are missing; sequencing was by immunoSEQ multiplex PCR. The sample consists of under 70,000 clones, roughly 85% of them appearing once. The sequence came from a woman aged 40-69 years with stage I lung adenocarcinoma. The chain is built from TRBV6-5 and TRBJ1-1; 7 bases align to TRBD1. The input for sequencing was peripheral blood, taken before any cancer treatment. The DNA of the CDR3 is TGTGCCAGCAGTTACCGACAGGGCATGAACACTGAAGCTTTCTTT. It encodes CASSYRQGMNTEAFF.